The present T cell receptor beta chain was sequenced within a study of cytomegalovirus exposure and HLA in healthy donors. The PCR employed 60 Vbeta primers together with 13 Jbeta primers. Generated by immunoSEQ multiplex PCR, the TCRdb table keeps only in-frame clones and is missing some. Here the sample spans about 100,000 clones, 78% being singletons. V trimming: 5 bases; J trimming: 7 bases; junction bases outside the gene matches: 9. Germline V gene data show CDR1 as LNHDA and CDR2 as SQIVND (reference sequence). CDR3 length equals 14 residues. This clone occurred once. This rearrangement joins TRBV19 to TRBJ1-1; TRBD1 matches 8 bases. The receptor's source is a woman aged 55-69 years in good health and CMV-seronegative. What was sequenced was PBMCs. CDR3 sequence: CASSFRDRPFEAFF. The CDR3 nucleotides are TGTGCCAGTAGTTTCCGGGACAGGCCGTTTGAAGCTTTCTTT.